This record concerns one TCR beta chain sequence. Its target is unknown. This CDR3 has 14 residues. The germline gives CDR1 MNHEY, CDR2 SVGAGI. V shed 7 bases, J shed 4 bases, and the junction held 5 bases outside the gene matches. PCR involved 60 Vbeta and 13 Jbeta primers. Only in-frame clones appear in the TCRdb table, and some are missing; sequencing was by immunoSEQ multiplex PCR. This sample has fewer than 300,000 clones, with roughly 88% found just once. The source of the sample is a study of cytomegalovirus exposure and HLA in healthy donors. Study-wide points: Reports described diagnosis of cytomegalovirus status by the classifier as highly specific and sensitive.

Sequencing input: PBMCs. The clonotype was recovered from a man in his forties or fifties in good health and CMV-seropositive. The V gene is TRBV6-5, the J gene TRBJ2-1; 9 positions match TRBD2. CDR3 sequence reads: CASTPGLAYNEQFF. The CDR3 coding sequence is TGTGCCAGCACCCCGGGACTAGCTTACAATGAGCAGTTCTTC.